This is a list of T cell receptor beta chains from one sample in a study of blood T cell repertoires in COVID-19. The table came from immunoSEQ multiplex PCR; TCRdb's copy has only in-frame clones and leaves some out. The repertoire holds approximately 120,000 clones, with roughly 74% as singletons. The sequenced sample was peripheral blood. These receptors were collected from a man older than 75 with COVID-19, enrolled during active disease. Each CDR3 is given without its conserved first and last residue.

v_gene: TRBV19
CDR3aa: ASSIRQDTEAF

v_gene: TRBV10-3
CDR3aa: AISAHKDSPSYNEQF

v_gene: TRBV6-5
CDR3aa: ASSSGQGPPDTQY

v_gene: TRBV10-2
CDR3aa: ASRGDRVQTSGSYNEQF

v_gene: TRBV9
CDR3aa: ASSSRDRGLNEQF

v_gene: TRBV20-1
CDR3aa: SASPGLGNQPQH

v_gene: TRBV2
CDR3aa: ASSEGLYGYT

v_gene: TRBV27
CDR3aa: ASSARDRVTGYT

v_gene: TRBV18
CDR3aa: ASSSSGQGGYNEQF

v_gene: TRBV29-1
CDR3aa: SVERTEAYNEQF

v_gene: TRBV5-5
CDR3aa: ASSPGQGANQPQH

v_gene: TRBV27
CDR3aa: ASTPGGLGTEAF

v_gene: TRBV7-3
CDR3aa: ASSSTGANEQF

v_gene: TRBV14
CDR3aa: ASSQVWTGDTGELF

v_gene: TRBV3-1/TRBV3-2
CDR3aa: ASSRRQGYEQY

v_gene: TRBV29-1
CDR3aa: SVLSGQETQY

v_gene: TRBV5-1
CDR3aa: ASSKGLAWTDTQY

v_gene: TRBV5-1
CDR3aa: ASSQDRADNYGYT

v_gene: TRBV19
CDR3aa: ASTPREGDEQF

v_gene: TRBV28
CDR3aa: ASSPHGQVPHQPQH

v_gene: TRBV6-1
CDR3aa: ASSTSGRGPF

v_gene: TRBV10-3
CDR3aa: AISEKGQGFSGNTIY

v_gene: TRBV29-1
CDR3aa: SVWGGLAGSYEQY

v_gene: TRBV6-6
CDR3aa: ASSYGGTRTNEQF

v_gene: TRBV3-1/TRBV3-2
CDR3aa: ASSQDLEGNTEAF

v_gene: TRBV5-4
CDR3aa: ASSNTGGGEETQY

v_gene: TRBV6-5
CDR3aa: ATEAGTGGEKLF

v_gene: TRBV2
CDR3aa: ASKKLAGVSNEQF

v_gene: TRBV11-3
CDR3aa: ASSLDTGNEQF

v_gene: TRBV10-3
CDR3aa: ASRDRGLGYGYT

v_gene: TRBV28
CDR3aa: ASSPGQPYT